This T cell receptor (beta chain) was profiled in a study of blood T cell repertoires in COVID-19. Whole-study context: T cells, B-cell-depleted T cells, or PBMCs provided the cDNA or gDNA that served as material.

Profiled with immunoSEQ multiplex PCR; TCRdb holds only in-frame clones, not every one. The profile shows nearly 200,000 clones, 84% of them singletons. Germline CDR1 MDHEN, CDR2 SYDVKM. The CDR3 extends over 16 amino acids. Trimming left V 1 base short and J 3 bases short, with 15 bases between. The receptor was derived from a human donor in a cohort sampled during active COVID-19. This rearrangement joins TRBV28 to TRBJ1-1; TRBD1 might be the D (5 bases). Sequencing was carried out using peripheral blood. The chain's CDR3 is CASSLSTRGGYTEAFF. The CDR3 DNA is TGTGCCAGCAGTTTATCGACGCGTGGGGGGTACACTGAAGCTTTCTTT. The full variable domain, in which reference TRBV28 and TRBJ1-1 provide the parts outside the CDR3, is DVKVTQSSRYLVKRTGEKVFLECVQDMDHENMFWYRQDPGLGLRLIYFSYDVKMKEKGDIPEGYSVSREKKERFSLILESASTNQTSMYLCASSLSTRGGYTEAFFGQGTRLTVV.